One sample yielded the 25 T cell receptor beta chains listed below, sequenced in a study of graft-versus-host responses after intestinal transplantation. These receptors are not linked to any known antigen. TCRdb's copy holds only in-frame clones and misses some; the assay was immunoSEQ multiplex PCR. The sample includes about 88,000 clones, more than 85% of them seen just once. The sequences come from unstimulated CD4+ T cells sorted from spleen or lymph node cells, collected before transplant. These receptors were obtained from a human donor who was the organ donor for an intestinal transplant.

This chain connects TRBV4-2 to TRBJ2-2; the match to TRBD2 covers 8 bases. The V and J ends lost 1 base and 1 base, in that order; junction bases with no gene match: 2. The germline V gene encodes CDR1 LGHNA and CDR2 YNFKEQ. The CDR3 extends over 16 amino acids. In DNA form, the CDR3 reads TGTGCCAGCAGCCAAGCACTAGCGGTGAACACCGGGGAGCTGTTTTTT. Translating it yields CASSQALAVNTGELFF.

This chain links TRBV5-1 with TRBJ2-1, with D possibly being TRBD2 (5 bases). Trimming left V 0 bases short and J 11 bases short, with 12 bases between. Germline V gene lookup returns CDR1 SGHRS and CDR2 YFSETQ. CDR3 size: 13 residues. The CDR3 reads CASSLGISAKQFF. As DNA, the CDR3 is TGCGCCAGCAGCTTGGGGATTAGCGCCAAGCAGTTCTTC.

This rearrangement joins TRBV27 to TRBJ1-2; TRBD1 matches at 9 bases. Looked up from germline, CDR1 is MNHEY and CDR2 is SMNVEV (reference sequence). The ends lost 6 bases at V and 4 bases at J; junction bases unmatched: 9. The CDR3 runs 15 residues. The CDR3 is CASSRTGTGIYGYTF. The CDR3 region has the DNA TGTGCCAGCAGCCGTACCGGGACAGGGATCTATGGCTACACCTTC.

This chain uses TRBV28 with TRBJ2-5, with 15 bases identical to TRBD2. The V and J ends lost 2 bases and 11 bases, in that order; junction bases with no gene match: 6. Per the germline V gene, CDR1 is MDHEN and CDR2 is SYDVKM. The length of the CDR3 is 15 residues. The DNA for the CDR3 is TGTGCCAGCAGTTTACCCGGACTAGCGGGAGGGCAGCAGTACTTC. Translated: CASSLPGLAGGQQYF.

The chain links TRBV25-1 to TRBJ2-1, with a weak D call TRBD2 (6 bases). The CDR3 runs to 17 residues. The V gene's germline CDR1 is MGHDK and CDR2 SYGVNS. V lost 1 base to trimming and J lost 2 bases, with 15 bases between them. The CDR3, as DNA: TGTGCCAGCAGTGAATCGCCTCCTAGCGTGGCCTACAATGAGCAGTTCTTC. It yields the protein CASSESPPSVAYNEQFF.

The chain links TRBV5-4 to TRBJ2-5; the match to TRBD2 covers 13 bases. The germline V gene encodes CDR1 SGHNT and CDR2 YYREEE (reference sequence). The junction had 3 bases not matched to a gene; V was cut back by 0 bases and J by 4 bases. The length of the CDR3 is 16 residues. The CDR3 region has the DNA TGTGCCAGCAGCTTGGCCGGGACTAGCGGGACAGAGACCCAGTACTTC. This sequence encodes CASSLAGTSGTETQYF.

The chain combines TRBV7-9 with TRBJ2-3; 8 bases line up with TRBD2. CDR1 is SEHNR, CDR2 FQNEAQ, per germline (reference sequence). V trimming: 1 base; J trimming: 5 bases; junction bases outside the gene matches: 2. The CDR3 contains 14 residues. In nucleotides, the CDR3 is TGTGCCAGCAGCTTAGGCCTAGCGGGAGATACGCAGTATTTT. This gives the protein CASSLGLAGDTQYF. Full variable domain (outside the CDR3, taken from reference TRBV7-9 and TRBJ2-3): DTGVSQNPRHKITKRGQNVTFRCDPISEHNRLYWYRQTLGQGPEFLTYFQNEAQLEKSRLLSDRFSAERPKGSFSTLEIQRTEQGDSAMYLCASSLGLAGDTQYFGPGTRLTVL.

The chain is built from TRBV14 and TRBJ2-3, with D unresolved. Germline lookup yields CDR1 SGHDN and CDR2 FVKESK. The CDR3 is 12 residues long. Trimming cost V 2 bases and J 4 bases, with 4 bases left between them. The CDR3 spells CASSQLADTQYF. The CDR3 DNA reads as TGTGCCAGCAGCCAACTAGCAGATACGCAGTATTTT. Full variable domain (remainder filled in from reference TRBV14 and TRBJ2-3): EAGVTQFPSHSVIEKGQTVTLRCDPISGHDNLYWYRRVMGKEIKFLLHFVKESKQDESGMPNNRFLAERTGGTYSTLKVQPAELEDSGVYFCASSQLADTQYFGPGTRLTVL.

The chain links TRBV5-4 to TRBJ2-5; 7 bases are a match to TRBD2. The CDR3 extends over 13 amino acids. In germline, CDR1 is SGHNT, CDR2 YYREEE (reference sequence). Trimming at V came to 2 bases and at J to 4 bases, leaving 2 bases not matched to a gene. This chain's CDR3 is CASSFGGRETQYF. In DNA form, the CDR3 reads TGTGCCAGCAGCTTCGGGGGGAGAGAGACCCAGTACTTC.

The rearrangement links TRBV9 to TRBJ1-3, with a tentative D call TRBD1 (5 bases). This CDR3 is 14 amino acids long. Looked up from germline, CDR1 is SGDLS and CDR2 is YYNGEE. V lost 4 bases, J lost 8 bases, and 16 bases lay in between. CDR3 protein: CASSPRADEHTIYF. DNA for the CDR3: TGTGCCAGCAGCCCCAGGGCTGATGAACACACCATATATTTT.

The rearrangement joins TRBV30 to TRBJ1-2, with D possibly TRBD1 on 6 matching bases. Trimming shortened V by 3 bases and J by 5 bases, and 13 bases separated the two germline ends. This CDR3 contains 13 residues. Germline V gene lookup returns CDR1 GTSNPN and CDR2 SVGIG (reference sequence). CDR3 region: CAWRAGVSYGYTF. Written as DNA, the CDR3 is TGTGCCTGGAGGGCAGGGGTCTCGTATGGCTACACCTTC.

The V call is TRBV7-9, the J call TRBJ2-3, with 12 bases matching TRBD2. This CDR3 spans 19 amino acids. The trim removed 0 bases at V and 3 bases at J, leaving 10 bases unmatched. Looked up from germline, CDR1 is SEHNR and CDR2 is FQNEAQ (reference sequence). DNA for the CDR3: TGTGCCAGCAGCTTAGCGTTTCTAGCGGGGGGGCCGCGGACAGATACGCAGTATTTT. Protein product: CASSLAFLAGGPRTDTQYF. Full variable domain (missing parts from reference TRBV7-9 and TRBJ2-3): DTGVSQNPRHKITKRGQNVTFRCDPISEHNRLYWYRQTLGQGPEFLTYFQNEAQLEKSRLLSDRFSAERPKGSFSTLEIQRTEQGDSAMYLCASSLAFLAGGPRTDTQYFGPGTRLTVL.

This rearrangement joins TRBV9 to TRBJ2-7, with 11 bases that match TRBD2. Germline V gene lookup returns CDR1 SGDLS and CDR2 YYNGEE. CDR3 length: 14 residues. V was clipped by 1 base and J by 5 bases; unmatched bases: 2. The CDR3 loop is CASSVTSGGNEQYF. DNA for the CDR3: TGTGCCAGCAGCGTAACTAGCGGGGGCAACGAGCAGTACTTC.

This clone appeared a few times. The J gene is TRBJ2-7, the V gene TRBV6-6; 10 positions agree with TRBD2. Germline CDR1 MNHNY, CDR2 SVGAGI (reference sequence). The J segment lost 4 bases and the V segment lost 6 bases, leaving 6 bases of the junction unmatched. This CDR3 region has 14 residues. Written as DNA, the CDR3 is TGTGCCAGCAGGTCTAGCGGGGGCCTATACGAGCAGTACTTC. Encoded protein: CASRSSGGLYEQYF.

The chain joins TRBV6-6 to TRBJ2-3, with D possibly being TRBD2 (5 bases). The V gene lost 6 bases and the J gene lost 5 bases, with 9 bases spanning the gap. This CDR3 contains 12 residues. The germline V gene has CDR1 MNHNY and CDR2 SVGAGI (reference sequence). CDR3 region: CASSTGRDTQYF. The CDR3 DNA is TGTGCCAGCAGCACTGGGAGAGATACGCAGTATTTT.

The chain combines TRBV5-1 with TRBJ2-1; 9 bases fit TRBD2. Germline V gives CDR1 SGHRS, CDR2 YFSETQ. Losses at the gene ends were 4 bases for V and 4 bases for J; bases not matched to a gene: 12. The CDR3 spans 17 residues. CDR3 DNA: TGCGCCAGCAGCAGTCTAACTGGGCTAGCGGGGTACAATGAGCAGTTCTTC. Encoded protein: CASSSLTGLAGYNEQFF.

The CDR3 region has the DNA TGTGCCAGCAGCTTAAGGACAGGGGACACCGGGGAGCTGTTTTTT. Translating it yields CASSLRTGDTGELFF. This chain connects TRBV11-2 to TRBJ2-2, with TRBD1 matching 9 bases. Trimming removed 2 bases from V and 3 bases from J; junction bases left unmatched: 1. The CDR3 loop spans 15 amino acids. Per germline, CDR1 SGHAT and CDR2 FQNNGV.

The chain is built from TRBV2 and TRBJ2-3; 10 bases agree with TRBD2. The CDR3 length is 14 residues. CDR1 SNHLY and CDR2 FYNNEI come from the germline V gene. The J segment lost 1 base and the V segment lost 6 bases, leaving 1 base of the junction unmatched. The CDR3, as DNA: TGTGCCAGCAGCCTAGCGGGAGGCACAGATACGCAGTATTTT. This codes for CASSLAGGTDTQYF.

This clone was observed a single time. The chain has TRBV5-8 and TRBJ1-2; TRBD1 might be the D (5 bases). CDR3 length: 13 residues. The V and J ends lost 4 bases and 4 bases respectively, with 11 bases between them. From germline, CDR1 is SGHTS and CDR2 YDEGEE. CDR3 DNA: TGTGCCAGCAGCCCTAGGGGAATCTATGGCTACACCTTC. It specifies CASSPRGIYGYTF.

The rearrangement uses TRBV30 and TRBJ2-3; 10 bases fit TRBD1. The CDR3 length is 16 residues. V shed 4 bases and J 5 bases; nucleotides not matched to a gene: 12. Germline CDR1 reads GTSNPN; CDR2 reads SVGIG (reference sequence). CDR3 loop: CAWNPPRDRGKDTQYF. Here the CDR3 DNA reads TGTGCCTGGAACCCCCCCCGGGACAGGGGCAAAGATACGCAGTATTTT.

This chain links TRBV6-1 with TRBJ1-2; weak D call: TRBD1 (5 bases). The CDR3 loop spans 14 amino acids. CDR1 is MNHNS, CDR2 SASEGT, per germline. V was shortened by 7 bases and J by 5 bases, with 17 bases between the two germline ends. CDR3 residues: CASKKLTASYGYTF. CDR3 bases: TGTGCCAGCAAAAAATTGACAGCCTCTTATGGCTACACCTTC.

As regards this clone: Within the sample, other DNA sequences also encode this same CDR3. This chain joins TRBV9 and TRBJ1-3; D is possibly TRBD1 (6 bases). This CDR3 region has 15 residues. V shed 4 bases and J shed 4 bases, with 15 bases lying between them. CDR1 and CDR2 from the germline V gene are SGDLS and YYNGEE. Written as DNA, the CDR3 is TGTGCCAGCAGCCCCCCCGGGACAACCGGAAACACCATATATTTT. It codes for CASSPPGTTGNTIYF.

The chain combines TRBV28 with TRBJ2-7; 7 bases are shared with TRBD1. Germline values: CDR1 MDHEN, CDR2 SYDVKM. V trimming: 3 bases; J trimming: 3 bases; junction bases outside the gene matches: 11. The CDR3 covers 16 residues. The CDR3 is CASSFPKGGVSYEQYF. For the CDR3, the DNA is TGTGCCAGCAGTTTCCCGAAAGGGGGCGTCAGCTACGAGCAGTACTTC.

Regarding this clone: The sample carries other DNA sequences with the same CDR3. V and J are TRBV5-1 and TRBJ2-1; 9 bases line up with TRBD2. Germline assignment: CDR1 SGHRS and CDR2 YFSETQ. The CDR3 sequence is 16 residues long. Trimming took 0 bases from V and 5 from J; bases not matched to a gene: 6. CDR3 DNA sequence: TGCGCCAGCAGCTTGGGGCGCGGGAGGGGTAACAATGAGCAGTTCTTC. Its translation: CASSLGRGRGNNEQFF.

V is TRBV9 and J is TRBJ2-3; a weak D match, TRBD2 (6 bases). Looked up from germline, CDR1 is SGDLS and CDR2 is YYNGEE. V dropped 5 bases and J dropped 8 bases, with 15 bases sitting between them. This CDR3 is 13 amino acids long. CDR3 sequence (DNA): TGTGCCAGCAGTGCGATTAGCGGTTCTACGCAGTATTTT. This sequence encodes CASSAISGSTQYF.